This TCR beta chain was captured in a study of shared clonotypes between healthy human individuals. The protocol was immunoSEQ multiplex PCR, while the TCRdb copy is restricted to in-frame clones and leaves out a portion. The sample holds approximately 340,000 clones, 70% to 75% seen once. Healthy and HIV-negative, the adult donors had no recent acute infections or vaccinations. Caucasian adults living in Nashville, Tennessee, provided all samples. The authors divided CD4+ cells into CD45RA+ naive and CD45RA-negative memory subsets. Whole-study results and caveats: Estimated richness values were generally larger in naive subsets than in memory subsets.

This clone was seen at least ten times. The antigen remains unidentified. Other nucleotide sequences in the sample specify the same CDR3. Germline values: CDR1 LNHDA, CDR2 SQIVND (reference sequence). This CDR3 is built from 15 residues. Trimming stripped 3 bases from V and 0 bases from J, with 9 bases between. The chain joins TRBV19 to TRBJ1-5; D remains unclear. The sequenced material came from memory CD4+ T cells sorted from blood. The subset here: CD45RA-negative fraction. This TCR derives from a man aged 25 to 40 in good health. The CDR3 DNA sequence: TGTGCCAGTAGTATTTCCCCGGATAGCAATCAGCCCCAGCATTTT. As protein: CASSISPDSNQPQHF. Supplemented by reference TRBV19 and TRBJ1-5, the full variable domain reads DGGITQSPKYLFRKEGQNVTLSCEQNLNHDAMYWYRQDPGQGLRLIYYSQIVNDFQKGDIAEGYSVSREKKESFPLTVTSAQKNPTAFYLCASSISPDSNQPQHFGDGTRLSIL.